These T cell receptor beta chains were read from a single sample in a study of Tregs in tolerant kidney transplant recipients. Some clones are missing from TCRdb's copy, which holds only in-frame ones; the method was immunoSEQ multiplex PCR. The data hold 60,000 to 95,000 clones, with less than 98% observed a single time. Sample: CD4+ T cells from blood, taken before the transplant. Receptors were obtained from a human donor who received a combined kidney and bone marrow transplant. The CDR3 runs from the conserved cysteine through the conserved F or W. D genes are given only for firm matches.

D gene: -
J gene: TRBJ1-4
V gene: TRBV18
CDR3 protein: CASSPQGANEKLFF

D gene: -
J gene: TRBJ2-7
V gene: TRBV25-1
CDR3 protein: CASSESWGSSSYEQYF

D gene: TRBD1
J gene: TRBJ1-2
V gene: TRBV19
CDR3 protein: CASRLAGGTFYTF

D gene: TRBD1
J gene: TRBJ2-5
V gene: TRBV27
CDR3 protein: CASSVSGQGTSAQYF

D gene: -
J gene: TRBJ1-4
V gene: TRBV5-4
CDR3 protein: CASSFSGSNEKLFF

D gene: -
J gene: TRBJ1-4
V gene: TRBV6-5
CDR3 protein: CASSYSSPGGGEKLFF

D gene: -
J gene: TRBJ2-4
V gene: TRBV7-2
CDR3 protein: CASSPQWGGGKNIQYF

D gene: -
J gene: TRBJ2-3
V gene: TRBV9
CDR3 protein: CASSVGWEHTNTQYF

D gene: -
J gene: TRBJ1-5
V gene: TRBV6-6
CDR3 protein: CASTTEGASNQPQHF

D gene: -
J gene: TRBJ2-7
V gene: TRBV10-1
CDR3 protein: CASSESCAGPVLQQYF

D gene: -
J gene: TRBJ1-1
V gene: TRBV11-2
CDR3 protein: CASSTLQGTEAFF

D gene: TRBD1
J gene: TRBJ1-2
V gene: TRBV10-3
CDR3 protein: CAISVTGTYGYTF

D gene: -
J gene: TRBJ1-1
V gene: TRBV21-1
CDR3 protein: CASSVDRGRVNTEAFF

D gene: -
J gene: TRBJ2-3
V gene: TRBV5-1
CDR3 protein: CASSTQGTDTQYF

D gene: TRBD2
J gene: TRBJ2-3
V gene: TRBV7-2
CDR3 protein: CASSLVSGTSGGGADTQYF

D gene: -
J gene: TRBJ1-2
V gene: TRBV7-9
CDR3 protein: CASSLDRGGYTF

D gene: -
J gene: TRBJ1-4
V gene: TRBV19
CDR3 protein: CASSIPQGAANEKLFF

D gene: TRBD2
J gene: TRBJ2-7
V gene: TRBV4-2
CDR3 protein: CASSYRPTGTSGSYEQYF

D gene: -
J gene: TRBJ2-2
V gene: TRBV7-8
CDR3 protein: CASSLVQGNSGELFF

D gene: -
J gene: TRBJ1-3
V gene: TRBV7-6
CDR3 protein: CASSRTGLSGNTIYF

D gene: -
J gene: TRBJ1-4
V gene: TRBV19
CDR3 protein: CASINSGRGSEKLFF

D gene: -
J gene: TRBJ1-2
V gene: TRBV7-9
CDR3 protein: CASSPGGGGFNGYTF

D gene: TRBD1
J gene: TRBJ2-7
V gene: TRBV7-2
CDR3 protein: CASSSLGTGGTLKQYF

D gene: -
J gene: TRBJ2-3
V gene: TRBV5-6
CDR3 protein: CASSLGNMAIGTDTQYF

D gene: -
J gene: TRBJ1-2
V gene: TRBV19
CDR3 protein: CASSIMDTHDYTF

D gene: TRBD1
J gene: TRBJ1-2
V gene: TRBV11-1
CDR3 protein: CASSLRDREPYGYTF

D gene: -
J gene: TRBJ1-2
V gene: TRBV20-1
CDR3 protein: CSASTRVGYTF

D gene: TRBD1
J gene: TRBJ2-2
V gene: TRBV5-6
CDR3 protein: CASSLFRGQISGELFF

D gene: TRBD1
J gene: TRBJ2-7
V gene: TRBV11-1
CDR3 protein: CASSLDDGTGYGYEQYF

D gene: TRBD1
J gene: TRBJ1-2
V gene: TRBV19
CDR3 protein: CASSIDTRQGYYGYTF

D gene: TRBD2
J gene: TRBJ2-3
V gene: TRBV9
CDR3 protein: CASSVGRGVGYSGGAITDTQYF

D gene: -
J gene: TRBJ2-1
V gene: TRBV20-1
CDR3 protein: CSIDSFNEQFF

D gene: TRBD1
J gene: TRBJ2-1
V gene: TRBV2
CDR3 protein: CASRRTGVNEQFF

D gene: -
J gene: TRBJ1-1
V gene: TRBV5-5
CDR3 protein: CASTVPRTRGLRENTEAFF

D gene: TRBD1
J gene: TRBJ2-7
V gene: TRBV4-2
CDR3 protein: CASSQDRDRVAYEQYF

D gene: TRBD1
J gene: TRBJ2-5
V gene: TRBV7-9
CDR3 protein: CASSRLGQGAETQYF

D gene: TRBD1
J gene: TRBJ1-5
V gene: TRBV5-8
CDR3 protein: CASRTVIGGGLKPQHF

D gene: -
J gene: TRBJ2-2
V gene: TRBV7-3
CDR3 protein: CASSLQFAGELFF

D gene: TRBD2
J gene: TRBJ2-7
V gene: TRBV7-8
CDR3 protein: CASSPTSGEQYF

D gene: -
J gene: TRBJ1-5
V gene: TRBV12-5
CDR3 protein: CASGLGTNRPQHF

D gene: TRBD1
J gene: TRBJ1-2
V gene: TRBV4-3
CDR3 protein: CASSQTDRSHTLYGYTF

D gene: -
J gene: TRBJ2-1
V gene: TRBV11-2
CDR3 protein: CASSRISGSYNEQFF

D gene: TRBD1
J gene: TRBJ2-2
V gene: TRBV6-1
CDR3 protein: CASRKQGANTGELFF

D gene: TRBD1
J gene: TRBJ2-5
V gene: TRBV9
CDR3 protein: CASSPRQGDYQETQYF

D gene: -
J gene: TRBJ2-1
V gene: TRBV7-6
CDR3 protein: CASSPGGDRSNEQFF

D gene: -
J gene: TRBJ1-1
V gene: TRBV5-6
CDR3 protein: CASSLSGRYTEAFF

D gene: -
J gene: TRBJ1-2
V gene: TRBV7-9
CDR3 protein: CASSFDQGLKGYGYTF

D gene: -
J gene: TRBJ2-1
V gene: TRBV7-7
CDR3 protein: CASSLGDLNEQFF

D gene: -
J gene: TRBJ1-4
V gene: TRBV21-1
CDR3 protein: CASSTSGGEGEKLFF

D gene: TRBD1
J gene: TRBJ2-5
V gene: TRBV5-4
CDR3 protein: CASSLYRGRQETQYF

D gene: TRBD2
J gene: TRBJ2-3
V gene: TRBV6-5
CDR3 protein: CASSSGLARDTQYF

D gene: -
J gene: TRBJ2-4
V gene: TRBV10-3
CDR3 protein: CAIRPSPAKNIQYF

D gene: -
J gene: TRBJ1-1
V gene: TRBV10-3
CDR3 protein: CAISESLSTEAFF

D gene: -
J gene: TRBJ1-4
V gene: TRBV6-7
CDR3 protein: CASSYPHPGTPNWYEKLFF

D gene: -
J gene: TRBJ2-4
V gene: TRBV6-5
CDR3 protein: CASRGAGAKNIQYF

D gene: TRBD2
J gene: TRBJ2-3
V gene: TRBV6-4
CDR3 protein: CASSDSSGGSTDTQYF

D gene: -
J gene: TRBJ2-6
V gene: TRBV11-2
CDR3 protein: CASSLLPGRSGANVLTF